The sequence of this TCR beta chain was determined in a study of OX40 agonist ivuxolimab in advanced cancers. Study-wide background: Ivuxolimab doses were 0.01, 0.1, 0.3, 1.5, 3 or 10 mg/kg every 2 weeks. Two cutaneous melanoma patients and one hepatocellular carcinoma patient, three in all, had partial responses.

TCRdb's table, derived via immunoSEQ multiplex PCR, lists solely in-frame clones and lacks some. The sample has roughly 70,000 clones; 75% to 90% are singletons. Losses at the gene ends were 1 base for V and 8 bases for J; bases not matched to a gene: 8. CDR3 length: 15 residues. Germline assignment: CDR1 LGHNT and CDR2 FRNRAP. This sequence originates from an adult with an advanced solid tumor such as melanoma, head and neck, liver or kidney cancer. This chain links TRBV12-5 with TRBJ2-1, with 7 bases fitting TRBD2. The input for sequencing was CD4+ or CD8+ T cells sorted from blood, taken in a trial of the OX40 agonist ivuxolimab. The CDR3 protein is CASGLGGRGGDEQFF. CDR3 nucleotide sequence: TGTGCTAGTGGTTTGGGCGGGAGAGGTGGCGATGAGCAGTTCTTC. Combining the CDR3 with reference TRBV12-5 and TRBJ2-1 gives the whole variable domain DARVTQTPRHKVTEMGQEVTMRCQPILGHNTVFWYRQTMMQGLELLAYFRNRAPLDDSGMPKDRFSAEMPDATLATLKIQPSEPRDSAVYFCASGLGGRGGDEQFFGPGTRLTVL.